This T cell receptor beta chain was recorded in a study of T cells in Graves' hyperthyroidism and ophthalmopathy. The CDR3 totals 16 residues, both ends included. Germline-derived CDR1 and CDR2 are MNHEY and SMNVEV (reference sequence). Amplified regions were TCR beta CDR3 sequences from RNA transcripts. An initial round of RT-PCR targeting the TCR CDR3 relied on the HTBI primer set. MiXCR was run by TCRdb on the multiplex PCR reads, yielding one entry per CDR3 protein. The repertoire holds fewer than 450,000 distinct CDR3 sequences, with under 20% as singletons. This clonotype has ten or more counts. No DNA is shown, since the ends of the CDR3 on it are uncertain; the CDR3 is the one TCRdb lists.

This clonotype was sampled from a man aged 18 to 30 with Graves' ophthalmopathy. Sequencing was done on a sample of blood. The chain has TRBV27 and TRBJ1-1; the table names TRBD1, a call not compared with the DNA. The CDR3 sequence is CASSLGMGQGNTEAFF.